The 18 T cell receptor beta chains given below trace back to one sample, sequenced in a study of metastatic and nonmetastatic thyroid tumors. TCRdb re-clonotyped the PCR reads through MiXCR. The sample holds about 39,000 clones, 15% to 20% seen once. No treatment of any kind had been given to any patient before thyroid surgery. Sequenced: blood. The receptors here all came from a female donor with papillary thyroid cancer or a benign thyroid nodule (not recorded which). Some clones in this sample may be carry-over from other donors' samples.

This clone appeared many times. The chain combines TRBV30 with TRBJ2-7, with 11 positions matching TRBD2. After removal of 2 bases from V and 3 bases from J, the junction contained 9 bases not matched to a gene. Germline CDR1 reads GTSNPN; CDR2 reads SVGIG (reference sequence). The CDR3 has 16 amino acids. CDR3 region: CAWSPPGTSGYYEQYF. The CDR3 bases are TGTGCCTGGAGTCCCCCCGGGACTAGCGGATACTACGAGCAGTACTTC.

This clone was counted only a few times. A much larger clone differs from this one at a single base, so this may be a read error. V is TRBV20-1 and J is TRBJ2-1; D possibly corresponds to TRBD2 (5 bases). There are 15 residues in the CDR3. Germline V CDR1 and CDR2: DFQATT, SNEGSKA (reference sequence). Trimming took 5 bases from V and 3 from J, leaving 17 bases between them. In DNA form, the CDR3 reads TGCAGTGCTCGGAGAGGGCAGGCCAACTACAATGAGCAGTTCTTC. It encodes CSARRGQANYNEQFF.

The gene calls are TRBV11-2 and TRBJ2-1; either TRBD1 or TRBD2 may fit D (5 bases each). The CDR3 loop spans 15 amino acids. Trimming stripped 5 bases from V and 4 bases from J, with 15 bases between. Germline V gene lookup returns CDR1 SGHAT and CDR2 FQNNGV. This CDR3 is CASSPVGDQYNEQFF. As DNA, the CDR3 is TGTGCCAGCAGCCCTGTCGGGGACCAGTACAATGAGCAGTTCTTC.

This clone was counted many times. Within the sample, other DNA sequences also encode this same CDR3. The chain carries TRBV18 and TRBJ2-7; D perhaps matches TRBD2 (6 bases). CDR1 KGHSH and CDR2 LQKENI come from the germline V gene. With 6 bases removed from V and 3 bases from J, the gap between germline ends came to 15 bases. The CDR3 totals 14 residues. The CDR3 region is CASSLAGSFYEQYF. In DNA, the CDR3 is TGTGCCAGCTCCCTGGCGGGAAGTTTCTACGAGCAGTACTTC.

The chain recombines TRBV28 with TRBJ2-6; D possibly uses TRBD1 or TRBD2 (5 bases each). Trimming removed 10 bases at V and 14 bases at J, with 30 bases between. Per germline, CDR1 MDHEN and CDR2 SYDVKM. The CDR3 sequence is 16 residues long. The CDR3 loop is CATLTRGGSGADFLTF. The CDR3 bases are TGTGCCACCTTAACGAGGGGTGGCTCTGGGGCCGACTTCCTGACTTTC.

The rearrangement links TRBV30 to TRBJ1-6; tentative D call: TRBD1 (5 bases). Per the germline V gene, CDR1 is GTSNPN and CDR2 is SVGIG (reference sequence). The CDR3 loop spans 12 amino acids. Trimming stripped 0 bases from V and 13 bases from J, with 10 bases between. CDR3 loop: CAWSVIGGPLHF. The DNA for the CDR3 is TGTGCCTGGAGTGTAATCGGGGGTCCCCTCCACTTT.

This clone appeared a few times. The chain uses TRBV6-2 or TRBV6-3 and TRBJ2-2; D remains unclear. The CDR3 runs to 15 residues. The germline V gene encodes CDR1 MNHEY and CDR2 SVGEGT. V dropped 6 bases and J dropped 8 bases, with 19 bases sitting between them. The CDR3, as DNA: TGTGCCAGCAGAAACGATAGGGAAGAGTCTGGGGAGCTGTTTTTT. It is translated as CASRNDREESGELFF.

This clone was seen only a few times. At one end the junction does not follow the germline gene, possibly because of a read error. The chain carries TRBV24-1 and TRBJ2-1, with TRBD2 identical over 7 bases. This CDR3 is built from 16 residues. Germline loops: CDR1 KGHDR, CDR2 SFDVKD. In nucleotides, the CDR3 is TGCGCCACCAGTGATTTGGATTGGGGGGGTCGCAATGAGCAGTTCTTC. This translates into CATSDLDWGGRNEQFF.

As regards this clone: The missing conserved phenylalanine or tryptophan at the end of this CDR3 makes a read error likely. The chain links TRBV19 to TRBJ2-1; D gene uncertain. CDR3 size: 13 residues. Germline V gives CDR1 LNHDA, CDR2 SQIVND (reference sequence). CDR3 residues: CASSIKSLDDQFL. The CDR3 DNA follows: TGTGCCAGTAGTATAAAGTCTCTGGATGATCAGTTCCTC.

This clone has more than one count but fewer than ten. V gene TRBV28 combines with J gene TRBJ1-2, with 7 bases that match TRBD1. Germline CDR1 reads MDHEN; CDR2 reads SYDVKM. The CDR3 length is 13 residues. V was pared by 5 bases and J by 3 bases, with 3 bases of the junction left unmatched. The CDR3 region has the DNA TGTGCCAGCAGTCAAACAGGGGACTATGGCTACACCTTC. It codes for CASSQTGDYGYTF.

This clone has at least ten counts. The chain is built from TRBV14 and TRBJ2-2; D possibly corresponds to TRBD1 (6 bases). The CDR3 has 15 amino acids. Germline CDR1 and CDR2: SGHDN and FVKESK. Trimming took 2 bases from V and 1 from J, leaving 8 bases between them. CDR3 nucleotide sequence: TGTGCCAGCAGCCAAAACAGGGTGAACACCGGGGAGCTGTTTTTT. Translation gives CASSQNRVNTGELFF.

This clone has more than one count but fewer than ten. The V gene is TRBV6-1, the J gene TRBJ1-2, with D possibly matching TRBD1 (6 bases). This CDR3 is built from 15 residues. The V end lost 6 bases, the J end lost 0 bases, and 14 bases lay between the germline ends. CDR1 and CDR2 (germline): MNHNS, SASEGT. CDR3 in amino acids: CASRPDSNANYGYTF. CDR3 coding DNA: TGTGCCAGCAGGCCGGACAGCAACGCTAACTATGGCTACACCTTC.

The sample holds a few counts of this clone. The V call is TRBV5-5, the J call TRBJ1-1; tentative D call: TRBD1 (5 bases). In germline, CDR1 is SGHKS, CDR2 YYEKEE (reference sequence). CDR3 length: 13 residues. The V gene lost 1 base and the J gene lost 7 bases, with 11 bases spanning the gap. CDR3: CASSLIGAYEAFF. Here the CDR3 DNA reads TGTGCCAGCAGCTTGATAGGGGCCTATGAAGCTTTCTTT.

This clone was seen more than once but under ten times. The rearrangement joins TRBV6-1 to TRBJ1-5, with 9 bases that match TRBD1. CDR1 is MNHNS, CDR2 SASEGT, per germline. J gave up 5 bases and V 6 bases, and 5 bases lay outside the gene matches. The CDR3 is 14 residues long. The CDR3 spells CASRGQGADQPQHF. CDR3 nucleotide sequence: TGTGCCAGCAGGGGACAGGGAGCGGATCAGCCCCAGCATTTT.

In this sample, this clone turned up a few times. The chain uses TRBV6-2 or TRBV6-3 and TRBJ2-7; TRBD1 matches 7 bases. CDR1 is MNHEY, CDR2 SVGEGT, per germline. V shed 6 bases and J 5 bases; nucleotides not matched to a gene: 13. CDR3 length: 15 residues. Here the CDR3 DNA reads TGTGCCAGCAGCTTAGTTGGCAGGGGGATCGACGAGCAGTACTTC. It encodes CASSLVGRGIDEQYF.

J is TRBJ1-3 and V is TRBV11-2; D perhaps matches TRBD1 (6 bases). From germline, CDR1 is SGHAT and CDR2 FQNNGV. The CDR3 is made up of 18 amino acids. The germline V and J ends were trimmed by 5 bases and 0 bases, with 20 bases remaining between them. CDR3 in amino acids: CASSRLPDRTSSGNTIYF. The CDR3 DNA reads as TGTGCCAGCAGCCGATTGCCCGACAGGACGAGCTCTGGAAACACCATATATTTT.

Only a few counts were recorded for this clone. V gene TRBV6-1 combines with J gene TRBJ1-1; D is unclear. The CDR3 contains 18 residues. CDR1 and CDR2 from the germline V gene are MNHNS and SASEGT. Trimming removed 1 base at V and 1 base at J, with 19 bases between. CDR3 sequence: CASSEGGGIGLKNTEAFF. The DNA of the CDR3 is TGTGCCAGCAGTGAAGGGGGTGGGATTGGCCTGAAGAACACTGAAGCTTTCTTT.

This clone was seen ten or more times. The chain recombines TRBV20-1 with TRBJ1-4; no reliable D call. Germline V gives CDR1 DFQATT, CDR2 SNEGSKA (reference sequence). Trimming shortened V by 3 bases and J by 5 bases, and 4 bases separated the two germline ends. This CDR3 has 11 amino acids. The CDR3 nucleotides are TGCAGTGCTAGTTACAATGAAAAACTGTTTTTT. Translation: CSASYNEKLFF.